The present T cell receptor beta chain was sequenced within a study of blood T cell repertoires in COVID-19. Study as a whole: Spain, Italy and the United States supplied samples that represented acute and convalescent COVID-19.

The V gene lost 5 bases and the J gene lost 4 bases, with 9 bases spanning the gap. This CDR3 comprises 13 residues. CDR1 is SNHLY, CDR2 FYNNEI, per germline. As originally analysed: It was from reference gene primer amplification that nucleated cell counts were estimated. Here immunoSEQ multiplex PCR was the method, and the copy in TCRdb shows in-frame clones only, minus some. That table is the source of V, J and clone size, and D and trimming were worked out from the DNA. The table includes about 120,000 clones, almost 80% detected once. The sample comprised peripheral blood. The chain employs TRBV2 and TRBJ2-4; no reliable D call. This TCR was recovered from an elderly woman with active or convalescent COVID-19. CDR3 bases: TGTGCCAGCAGTAATACCGAGAAAAACATTCAGTACTTC. It encodes CASSNTEKNIQYF.